This TCR beta chain was profiled in a study of radiotherapy plus CTLA-4 blockade in lung cancer. V gave up 5 bases and J gave up 2 bases, with 12 bases separating them. The germline gives CDR1 SGHTA, CDR2 FQGNSA. CDR3 length equals 14 residues. The assay was immunoSEQ multiplex PCR, and TCRdb's table has in-frame clones only and misses some. The sample contains approximately 52,000 clones, 77% of which appear only once. The sequence came from a human donor with non-small cell lung cancer whose response to radiotherapy plus ipilimumab could not be evaluated. This chain uses TRBV7-2 with TRBJ1-2, with D tentatively TRBD1 (5 bases). The sample here was peripheral blood, taken from a patient treated with radiotherapy plus ipilimumab. CDR3 sequence: CASSPAGLNYGYTF. The CDR3 DNA reads TGTGCCAGCAGCCCCGCGGGACTGAACTATGGCTACACCTTC.